There are many counts of the clone carrying this T cell receptor (beta chain). The entry originates in a study of T cells in Graves' hyperthyroidism and ophthalmopathy. RNA transcripts served as the template for amplifying TCR beta CDR3 regions. The HTBI primer set was used in a first-round RT-PCR of the TCR CDR3. TCRdb re-called the multiplex PCR reads with MiXCR, one entry per CDR3 protein. Altogether approximately 620,000 distinct CDR3 sequences are present, approximately 15% being singletons, with the ten largest covering 4.5% to 6%. V lost 3 bases, J lost 2 bases, and 5 bases stayed unmatched. This CDR3 contains 15 residues. Patients having uncontrolled infection, another autoimmune disease, pregnancy or lactation were not included.

The rearrangement uses TRBV12-3 or TRBV12-4 and TRBJ1-2, with 8 bases aligning to TRBD1. Sequencing used blood. The sequence was collected from a woman aged 30 to 39 with Graves' hyperthyroidism that later progressed to Graves' ophthalmopathy. The CDR3 sequence: CASSLRWTGNYGYTF. The CDR3 DNA follows: TGTGCCAGCAGTTTGCGTTGGACAGGGAACTATGGCTACACCTTC.